These 9 T cell receptor beta chains originate from one sample sequenced in a study of T cells and copy number aberrations in small-cell lung cancer. The data were produced by immunoSEQ multiplex PCR, yet TCRdb's version contains in-frame clones alone and is incomplete. This sample has 7,500 or so clones, with roughly four fifths found just once. Sequencing input: normal tissue next to the tumor. Source of these receptors: a woman in her fifties or sixties with small cell lung cancer.

The chain has TRBV7-9 and TRBJ1-1, with 7 bases matching TRBD1. CDR3 length equals 15 residues. Germline V lookup: CDR1 SEHNR, CDR2 FQNEAQ (reference sequence). The junction had 8 bases not matched to a gene; V was cut back by 5 bases and J by 2 bases. In DNA form, the CDR3 reads TGTGCCAGCAGCAGAACCGGGACAGCCAACACTGAAGCTTTCTTT. It yields the protein CASSRTGTANTEAFF.

The genes are TRBV6-1 and TRBJ1-5, with unresolved D. The CDR3 is made up of 17 amino acids. Looked up from germline, CDR1 is MNHNS and CDR2 is SASEGT. Trimming removed 1 base from V and 8 bases from J, with 21 bases in between. DNA for the CDR3: TGTGCCAGCAGTGAAGGTGTCGGAGGACCGGACGTTAAGCCCCAGCATTTT. Amino acids: CASSEGVGGPDVKPQHF.

The rearrangement uses TRBV27 and TRBJ1-1, with a tentative D call TRBD1 (5 bases). CDR1 and CDR2 (germline): MNHEY, SMNVEV (reference sequence). V lost 5 bases, J lost 4 bases, and 20 bases lay in between. The length of the CDR3 is 16 residues. This CDR3 reads CASSPVGTSRGTEAFF. The CDR3 DNA reads as TGTGCCAGCAGTCCCGTGGGGACTTCCCGAGGCACTGAAGCTTTCTTT.

The chain uses TRBV11-3 and TRBJ2-3; D is possibly TRBD1 (6 bases). V lost 5 bases and J 1 base, leaving 13 bases between the germline ends. Germline assignment: CDR1 SGHNT and CDR2 YENEEA. The CDR3 covers 15 residues. The CDR3 region is CASSEQGRGTDTQYF. The DNA of the CDR3 is TGTGCCAGCAGCGAACAGGGTAGGGGCACAGATACGCAGTATTTT. The whole variable domain, remainder taken from reference TRBV11-3 and TRBJ2-3, is EAGVVQSPRYKIIEKKQPVAFWCNPISGHNTLYWYLQNLGQGPELLIRYENEEAVDDSQLPKDRFSAERLKGVDSTLKIQPAELGDSAVYLCASSEQGRGTDTQYFGPGTRLTVL.

CDR3 DNA sequence: TGTGCCAGCAGTTTATTCGGACAGGGAGGCTACAATGAGCAGTTCTTC. Translating it yields CASSLFGQGGYNEQFF. The chain has TRBV28 and TRBJ2-1; TRBD1 aligns across 8 bases. The J segment lost 3 bases and the V segment lost 1 base, leaving 5 bases of the junction unmatched. CDR1 is MDHEN and CDR2 is SYDVKM in the germline V gene. The CDR3 runs to 16 residues. The variable domain in full, completed from reference TRBV28 and TRBJ2-1, reads DVKVTQSSRYLVKRTGEKVFLECVQDMDHENMFWYRQDPGLGLRLIYFSYDVKMKEKGDIPEGYSVSREKKERFSLILESASTNQTSMYLCASSLFGQGGYNEQFFGPGTRLTVL.

The chain uses TRBV20-1 and TRBJ2-1; D is unresolved. Germline CDR1 reads DFQATT; CDR2 reads SNEGSKA (reference sequence). V shed 7 bases and J shed 6 bases, with 10 bases lying between them. CDR3 length: 11 residues. This CDR3 reads CSVLRPNEQFF. The CDR3 coding sequence is TGCAGTGTCCTTAGGCCCAATGAGCAGTTCTTC.

The CDR3 is CASSLPGGRNNEQFF. The CDR3 bases are TGTGCCAGCAGCTTACCGGGGGGGCGAAACAATGAGCAGTTCTTC. The chain joins TRBV7-2 to TRBJ2-1; 8 bases align to TRBD2. CDR1 is SGHTA, CDR2 FQGNSA, per germline. This CDR3 comprises 15 residues. Losses at the gene ends were 2 bases for V and 5 bases for J; bases not matched to a gene: 5.

V usage is TRBV2 and J usage is TRBJ2-5, with a possible D match to TRBD1 (6 bases). CDR1 and CDR2 (germline): SNHLY, FYNNEI. The CDR3 extends over 14 amino acids. Trimming removed 4 bases at V and 5 bases at J, with 14 bases between. In DNA, the CDR3 is TGTGCCAGCAGTGCCTCTCGGACAGCGGAGACCCAGTACTTC. It codes for CASSASRTAETQYF.

The V gene is TRBV5-4, the J gene TRBJ2-2; TRBD2 agrees at 9 bases. This CDR3 is 16 amino acids long. Trimming took 0 bases from V and 1 from J; bases not matched to a gene: 1. Germline CDR1 is SGHNT and CDR2 is YYREEE (reference sequence). CDR3 loop: CASSLGSGGNTGELFF. The DNA of the CDR3 is TGTGCCAGCAGCTTGGGTAGCGGGGGGAACACCGGGGAGCTGTTTTTT.